This T cell receptor beta chain was sequenced in a study of cytomegalovirus exposure and HLA in healthy donors. Whole-study findings and limits: Later on, an analysis showed TCR association rates differing by HLA locus, with DRB1 the most and HLA-C the fewest.

A multiplex PCR was run with 60 Vbeta primers and 13 Jbeta primers. Generated by immunoSEQ multiplex PCR, the TCRdb table keeps only in-frame clones and is missing some. The profile covers under 250,000 clones, with about 80% appearing a single time and approximately 0.63% taken by the ten largest. Points on this clone: Its target is not known. At one boundary the junction diverges from the germline segment, which might be a read error.

Germline V lookup: CDR1 SGHAT, CDR2 FQNNGV. This CDR3 contains 16 residues. What was sequenced was PBMCs. The genes are TRBV11-2 and TRBJ2-7, with D maybe TRBD1 (6 bases). The clonotype comes from a man aged 18 to 30 in good health and CMV-seronegative. The CDR3 region has the DNA TGTGCCAGCAGCTCCCGAGGACAGATCACCTCCCACGAGCAGTACTTC. Protein: CASSSRGQITSHEQYF. The variable domain in full, with the rest retrieved from reference TRBV11-2 and TRBJ2-7, is EAGVAQSPRYKIIEKRQSVAFWCNPISGHATLYWYQQILGQGPKLLIQFQNNGVVDDSQLPKDRFSAERLKGVDSTLKIQPAKLEDSAVYLCASSSRGQITSHEQYFGPGTRLTVT.